This T cell receptor beta chain was captured by sequencing in a study of cytomegalovirus exposure and HLA in healthy donors. In the PCR, 60 Vbeta and 13 Jbeta primers were used. Sequencing was performed with immunoSEQ multiplex PCR; in TCRdb, only in-frame clones are kept and a portion is missing. The table has about 84,000 clones, about 77% seen once. CDR1 is GTSNPN and CDR2 is SVGIG in the germline V gene (reference sequence). This CDR3 contains 15 residues. Trimming took 8 bases from V and 0 from J, leaving 16 bases between them. At sampling all donors were nominally healthy, likely with unrecorded immune exposures. This clone was observed a few times. What it binds is not known. Study-level points and caveats: Presence/absence analyses assumed roughly uniform sequencing depth across donors, which may not hold. The listing of 150 to 200 TCR beta chains classed them as cytomegalovirus-associated. In an earlier analysis, in some 600 donors, most V segments appeared productive either ~87% or ~30% of the time.

The source material was PBMCs. This receptor was taken from a male donor in good health and CMV-seropositive. The rearrangement links TRBV30 to TRBJ2-2; D might be TRBD2 (6 bases). The CDR3 DNA reads as TGTGCCCGGAAGGCGGGATGGACGAACACCGGGGAGCTGTTTTTT. Protein: CARKAGWTNTGELFF.